What follows are 22 T cell receptor beta chains derived from one specimen sequenced in a study of Ad26.COV2.S vaccination and SARS-CoV-2 variants. Treatment described: some 19 received Ad26.COV2.S at low or high dose, single or two shots; 5 received placebo; per-sample allocation not given. Specimens were obtained on day 63 following the first vaccine or placebo injection. The table came from immunoSEQ multiplex PCR; TCRdb's copy has only in-frame clones and leaves some out. The sample holds just under 250,000 clones, roughly 90% seen once. The sequencing here drew on peripheral blood, taken in a trial of Ad26.COV2.S vaccine versus placebo. The origin of the receptors is a person aged 18 to 65 who received the Ad26.COV2.S COVID-19 vaccine or a placebo.

The rearrangement joins TRBV19 to TRBJ2-1; 14 bases are shared with TRBD2. The CDR3 loop spans 18 amino acids. Germline CDR1 is LNHDA and CDR2 is SQIVND (reference sequence). V lost 5 bases, J lost 6 bases, and 12 bases stayed unmatched. CDR3 amino acids: CASSLGTSGSPRGNEQFF. Written as DNA, the CDR3 is TGTGCCAGTAGTCTCGGGACTAGCGGGAGCCCCCGTGGCAATGAGCAGTTCTTC. The full variable domain, its missing parts supplied by reference TRBV19 and TRBJ2-1, is DGGITQSPKYLFRKEGQNVTLSCEQNLNHDAMYWYRQDPGQGLRLIYYSQIVNDFQKGDIAEGYSVSREKKESFPLTVTSAQKNPTAFYLCASSLGTSGSPRGNEQFFGPGTRLTVL.

The chain uses TRBV10-3 and TRBJ1-1, with TRBD1 matching over 7 bases. CDR1 and CDR2 (germline): ENHRY, SYGVKD. V shed 9 bases and J 2 bases; nucleotides not matched to a gene: 9. The CDR3 contains 14 residues. The CDR3 loop reads CAIFNGQVNTEAFF. In DNA, the CDR3 is TGTGCCATTTTTAACGGACAGGTCAACACTGAAGCTTTCTTT.

The V and J genes are TRBV7-2 and TRBJ1-6, with a tentative D call TRBD1 (5 bases). The CDR3 covers 16 residues. From germline, CDR1 is SGHTA and CDR2 FQGNSA. V was pared by 5 bases and J by 0 bases, with 11 bases between. CDR3 loop: CASSRDASSYNSPLHF. The CDR3, as DNA: TGTGCCAGCAGCCGGGACGCGTCCTCCTATAATTCACCCCTCCACTTT.

This chain uses TRBV4-3 with TRBJ2-7; TRBD1 matches 9 bases. This CDR3 is 16 amino acids long. V shed 3 bases, J shed 4 bases, and the junction held 10 bases outside the gene matches. Germline CDR1 LGHNA, CDR2 YSLEER. The CDR3 DNA reads TGCGCCAGCAGCCAGGGATTTCCGGGACAGGGTTACGAGCAGTACTTC. Amino acids: CASSQGFPGQGYEQYF.

J is TRBJ1-2 and V is TRBV7-8; unclear D gene. Germline V gives CDR1 SGHVS, CDR2 FQNEAQ. Trimming left V 2 bases short and J 6 bases short, with 16 bases between. This CDR3 spans 15 amino acids. DNA of the CDR3: TGTGCCAGCAGCTTAAGGGCAGTGTTAGACCATGGCTACACCTTC. It is translated as CASSLRAVLDHGYTF.

For the CDR3, the DNA is TGTGCCAGCAGCTCCACAGGGACCGGGAGTCTCCTCCACTTT. It translates to CASSSTGTGSLLHF. The V call is TRBV6-2 or TRBV6-3, the J call TRBJ1-6; possible D gene TRBD1, 6 bases. Per the germline V gene, CDR1 is MNHEY and CDR2 is SVGEGT. The CDR3 has 14 amino acids. Trimming shortened V by 6 bases and J by 15 bases, and 21 bases separated the two germline ends.

This clone appeared once. This chain links TRBV19 with TRBJ2-2, with D possibly called TRBD1 or TRBD2 (5 bases each). With 1 base removed from V and 1 base from J, the gap between germline ends came to 19 bases. There are 19 residues in the CDR3. The germline V gene encodes CDR1 LNHDA and CDR2 SQIVND (reference sequence). CDR3 nucleotides: TGTGCCAGTAGTATAGCCTGGGGACGTCTCTTGGGGAACACCGGGGAGCTGTTTTTT. Its translation: CASSIAWGRLLGNTGELFF.

This rearrangement joins TRBV28 to TRBJ2-1; 8 bases match TRBD1. V was clipped by 2 bases and J by 0 bases; unmatched bases: 12. CDR1 and CDR2 from the germline V gene are MDHEN and SYDVKM. The CDR3 extends over 19 amino acids. The CDR3 region is CASSLGTGGYSVSYNEQFF. The CDR3 coding sequence is TGTGCCAGCAGTTTAGGGACAGGAGGGTACTCTGTCTCCTACAATGAGCAGTTCTTC.

This clone appeared once. The chain joins TRBV19 to TRBJ2-1, with D possibly TRBD2 on 6 matching bases. This CDR3 has 13 amino acids. Trimming took 4 bases from V and 6 from J, leaving 10 bases between them. CDR1 LNHDA and CDR2 SQIVND come from the germline V gene (reference sequence). CDR3 residues: CASSTLAPNEQFF. In DNA form, the CDR3 reads TGTGCCAGTAGTACACTAGCCCCCAATGAGCAGTTCTTC.

This chain uses TRBV25-1 with TRBJ2-2; D ambiguous. The CDR3 sequence is 14 residues long. CDR1 MGHDK and CDR2 SYGVNS come from the germline V gene. V lost 1 base, J lost 4 bases, and 7 bases lay in between. The CDR3 is CASSEFVFTGELFF. The CDR3 DNA reads as TGTGCCAGCAGTGAATTCGTCTTCACCGGGGAGCTGTTTTTT. The entire variable domain, with the rest obtained from reference TRBV25-1 and TRBJ2-2, is as follows: EADIYQTPRYLVIGTGKKITLECSQTMGHDKMYWYQQDPGMELHLIHYSYGVNSTEKGDLSSESTVSRIRTEHFPLTLESARPSHTSQYLCASSEFVFTGELFFGEGSRLTVL.

The J gene is TRBJ2-1, the V gene TRBV24-1; D may correspond to TRBD1 or TRBD2 (5 bases each). The CDR3 extends over 14 amino acids. Germline-derived CDR1 and CDR2 are KGHDR and SFDVKD. Trimming took 9 bases from V and 9 from J, leaving 20 bases between them. CDR3 nucleotides: TGTGCCACCGAGCAACGGCCAGGGACCGGTGAGCAGTTCTTC. Translated: CATEQRPGTGEQFF.

This chain connects TRBV3-1 (or the pseudogene TRBV3-2) to TRBJ1-2; no clear D. V lost 2 bases, J lost 8 bases, and 12 bases lay in between. The CDR3 extends over 13 amino acids. CDR1 and CDR2 (germline): LGHDT, YNNKEL (reference sequence). The CDR3 bases are TGTGCCAGCAGCCAAACAGCTCAAGGGGGCTACACCTTC. It codes for CASSQTAQGGYTF.

The chain recombines TRBV6-5 with TRBJ1-2; D ambiguous. The CDR3 loop spans 15 amino acids. V was clipped by 9 bases and J by 4 bases, with 21 bases between them. The germline gives CDR1 MNHEY, CDR2 SVGAGI. CDR3 nucleotides: TGTGCCAGTACCGGAGAGCGACGGCTTCTCTATGGCTACACCTTC. This sequence encodes CASTGERRLLYGYTF.

J is TRBJ2-6 and V is TRBV9, with D tentatively TRBD1 (6 bases). The CDR3 has 14 residues. V lost 7 bases to trimming and J lost 2 bases, with 10 bases between them. Germline loops: CDR1 SGDLS, CDR2 YYNGEE. The CDR3 DNA follows: TGTGCCAGCGGGGGCCAAGCTGGGGCCAACGTCCTGACTTTC. Translated, it gives CASGGQAGANVLTF. Complete variable domain (other parts from reference TRBV9 and TRBJ2-6): DSGVTQTPKHLITATGQRVTLRCSPRSGDLSVYWYQQSLDQGLQFLIQYYNGEERAKGNILERFSAQQFPDLHSELNLSSLELGDSALYFCASGGQAGANVLTFGAGSRLTVL.

This clone was counted only a few times. Here the CDR3 reads CASSKVGQNYGYTF. CDR3 bases: TGTGCCAGTAGTAAGGTCGGGCAGAACTATGGCTACACCTTC. This chain links TRBV19 with TRBJ1-2; D gene unclear. The CDR3 contains 14 residues. V was shortened by 4 bases and J by 2 bases, with 11 bases between the two germline ends. Germline values: CDR1 LNHDA, CDR2 SQIVND (reference sequence).

This clone was found a few times. J is TRBJ2-1 and V is TRBV6-2 or TRBV6-3, with D unclear. The CDR3 consists of 17 residues. Germline V CDR1 and CDR2: MNHEY, SVGEGT. V lost 0 bases to trimming and J lost 3 bases, with 15 bases between them. CDR3 in DNA: TGTGCCAGCAGTTACTCGATTTTTGGGGATCACTACAATGAGCAGTTCTTC. It yields the protein CASSYSIFGDHYNEQFF.

The chain has TRBV7-8 and TRBJ1-4, with 7 bases fitting TRBD1. The CDR3 has 15 amino acids. Germline values: CDR1 SGHVS, CDR2 FQNEAQ. J gave up 7 bases and V 2 bases, and 7 bases lay outside the gene matches. In DNA, the CDR3 is TGTGCCAGCAGCTTACAGACAGGGAACGGTGAAAAACTGTTTTTT. Its translation: CASSLQTGNGEKLFF.

This rearrangement joins TRBV4-2 to TRBJ1-5, with 7 bases aligning to TRBD1. Germline V gives CDR1 LGHNA, CDR2 YNFKEQ. Germline trimming cut 4 bases from V and 2 bases from J; bases unmatched to any gene: 5. CDR3 length: 15 residues. The CDR3 loop reads CASSPNDRGNQPQHF. The CDR3 coding sequence is TGTGCCAGCAGCCCAAATGACAGGGGCAATCAGCCCCAGCATTTT.

V and J are TRBV6-2 or TRBV6-3 and TRBJ1-5; D is undetermined. The ends were cut back, 5 bases at V and 3 bases at J, with 14 bases in the middle. The CDR3 loop spans 15 amino acids. Per germline, CDR1 MNHEY and CDR2 SVGEGT. The CDR3 here is CASSLQGSVNQPQHF. The CDR3 DNA reads TGTGCCAGCAGTCTCCAAGGTTCCGTCAATCAGCCCCAGCATTTT.

This chain uses TRBV9 with TRBJ1-5, with TRBD1 matching 9 bases. CDR1 SGDLS and CDR2 YYNGEE come from the germline V gene. The CDR3 covers 15 residues. V was clipped by 3 bases and J by 7 bases; unmatched bases: 8. DNA of the CDR3: TGTGCCAGCAGCGAGGGACAGGGCCGCGGGCAGCCCCAGCATTTT. Translated: CASSEGQGRGQPQHF.

J is TRBJ1-4 and V is TRBV15; TRBD1 agrees at 9 bases. From germline, CDR1 is LNHNV and CDR2 YYDKDF (reference sequence). The V gene end was trimmed by 6 bases and the J gene end by 8 bases; junction bases not matched to a gene: 7. The CDR3 has 14 residues. CDR3 protein: CATSMTGGHEKLFF. DNA for the CDR3: TGTGCCACCAGTATGACAGGGGGACACGAAAAACTGTTTTTT.

The chain uses TRBV3-1 (or the pseudogene TRBV3-2) and TRBJ2-1, with 7 bases that match TRBD2. The V and J ends lost 4 bases and 9 bases, in that order; junction bases with no gene match: 15. CDR1 and CDR2 (germline): LGHDT, YNNKEL (reference sequence). The CDR3 totals 16 residues. The CDR3 loop is CASSPRTSLGGGEQFF. CDR3 in DNA: TGTGCCAGCAGCCCCAGGACTAGTCTGGGAGGAGGTGAGCAGTTCTTC.